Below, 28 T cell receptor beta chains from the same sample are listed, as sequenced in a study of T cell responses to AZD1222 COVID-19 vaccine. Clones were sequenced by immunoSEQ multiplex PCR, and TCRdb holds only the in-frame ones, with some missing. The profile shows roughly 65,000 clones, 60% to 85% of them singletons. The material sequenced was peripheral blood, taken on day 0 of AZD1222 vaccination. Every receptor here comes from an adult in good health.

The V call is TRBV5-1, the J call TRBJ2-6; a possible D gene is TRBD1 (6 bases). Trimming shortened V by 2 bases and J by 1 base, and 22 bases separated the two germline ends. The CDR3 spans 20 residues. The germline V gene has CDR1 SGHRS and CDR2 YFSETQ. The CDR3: CASSLRIGRGSVSGANVLTF. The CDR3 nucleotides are TGCGCCAGCAGCTTACGAATCGGCAGGGGATCGGTTTCTGGGGCCAACGTCCTGACTTTC. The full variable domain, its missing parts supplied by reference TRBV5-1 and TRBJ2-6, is KAGVTQTPRYLIKTRGQQVTLSCSPISGHRSVSWYQQTPGQGLQFLFEYFSETQRNKGNFPGRFSGRQFSNSRSEMNVSTLELGDSALYLCASSLRIGRGSVSGANVLTFGAGSRLTVL.

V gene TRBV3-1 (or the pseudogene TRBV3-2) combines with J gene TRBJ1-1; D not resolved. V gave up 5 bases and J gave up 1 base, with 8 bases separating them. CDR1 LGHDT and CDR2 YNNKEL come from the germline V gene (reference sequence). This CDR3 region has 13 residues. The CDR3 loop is CASSYMRNTEAFF. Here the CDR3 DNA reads TGTGCCAGCAGCTACATGAGGAACACTGAAGCTTTCTTT.

In DNA form, the CDR3 reads TGTGCCACAGAGCCCATGGCCGCTGGCAATCAGCCCCAGCATTTT. Protein sequence: CATEPMAAGNQPQHF. V and J are TRBV24-1 and TRBJ1-5, with D uncertain. CDR1 KGHDR and CDR2 SFDVKD come from the germline V gene. The V gene lost 10 bases and the J gene lost 2 bases, with 17 bases spanning the gap. This CDR3 is built from 15 residues.

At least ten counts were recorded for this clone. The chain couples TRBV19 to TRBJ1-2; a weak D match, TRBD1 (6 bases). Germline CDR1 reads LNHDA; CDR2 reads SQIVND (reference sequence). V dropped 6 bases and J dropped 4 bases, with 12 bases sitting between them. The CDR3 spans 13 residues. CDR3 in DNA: TGTGCCAGTAGGGAGGACAGCAGCTATGGCTACACCTTC. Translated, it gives CASREDSSYGYTF.

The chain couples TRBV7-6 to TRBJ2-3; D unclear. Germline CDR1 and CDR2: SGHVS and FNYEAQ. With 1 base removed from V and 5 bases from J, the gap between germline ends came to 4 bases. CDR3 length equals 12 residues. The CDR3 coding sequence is TGTGCCAGCAGCTTAGGGGAAGATACGCAGTATTTT. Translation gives CASSLGEDTQYF.

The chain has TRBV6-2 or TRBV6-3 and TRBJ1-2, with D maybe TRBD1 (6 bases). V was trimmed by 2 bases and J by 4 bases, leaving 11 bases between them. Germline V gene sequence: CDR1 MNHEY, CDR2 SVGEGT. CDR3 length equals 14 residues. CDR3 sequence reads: CASSYVQGGYGYTF. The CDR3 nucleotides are TGTGCCAGCAGTTACGTACAGGGAGGCTATGGCTACACCTTC.

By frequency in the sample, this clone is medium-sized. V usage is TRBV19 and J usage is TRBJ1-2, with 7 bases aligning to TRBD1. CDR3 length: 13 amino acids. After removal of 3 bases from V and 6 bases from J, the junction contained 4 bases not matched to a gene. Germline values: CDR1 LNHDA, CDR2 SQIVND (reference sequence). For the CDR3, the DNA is TGTGCCAGTAGTATTGGACAGGTGGATGGCTACACCTTC. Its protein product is CASSIGQVDGYTF.

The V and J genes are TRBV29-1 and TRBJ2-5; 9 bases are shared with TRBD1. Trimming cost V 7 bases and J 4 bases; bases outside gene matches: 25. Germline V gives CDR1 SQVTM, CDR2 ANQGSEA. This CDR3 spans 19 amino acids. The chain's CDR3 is CSAGTNPNRDRASGETQYF. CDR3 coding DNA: TGCAGCGCCGGAACTAATCCAAACCGGGACAGGGCCTCGGGAGAGACCCAGTACTTC.

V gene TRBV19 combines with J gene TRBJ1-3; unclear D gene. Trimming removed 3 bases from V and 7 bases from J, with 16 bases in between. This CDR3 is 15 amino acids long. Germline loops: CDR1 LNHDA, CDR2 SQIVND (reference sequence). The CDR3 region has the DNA TGTGCCAGTAGTATCTACAGCTCAAGGGTCAACACCATATATTTT. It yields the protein CASSIYSSRVNTIYF.

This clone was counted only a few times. CDR3: CASSYRQGGVSYEQYF. The CDR3 region has the DNA TGTGCCAGCAGTTACCGACAGGGGGGAGTATCCTACGAGCAGTACTTC. The chain recombines TRBV6-5 with TRBJ2-7; the match to TRBD1 covers 9 bases. This CDR3 has 16 amino acids. Trimming cost V 2 bases and J 1 base; bases outside gene matches: 6. CDR1 and CDR2 (germline): MNHEY, SVGAGI.

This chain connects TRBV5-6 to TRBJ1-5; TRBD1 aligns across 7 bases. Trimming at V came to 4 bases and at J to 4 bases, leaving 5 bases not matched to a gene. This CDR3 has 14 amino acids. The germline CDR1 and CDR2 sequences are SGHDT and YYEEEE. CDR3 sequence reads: CASSLGQANQPQHF. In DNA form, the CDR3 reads TGTGCCAGCAGCCTCGGACAGGCTAATCAGCCCCAGCATTTT.

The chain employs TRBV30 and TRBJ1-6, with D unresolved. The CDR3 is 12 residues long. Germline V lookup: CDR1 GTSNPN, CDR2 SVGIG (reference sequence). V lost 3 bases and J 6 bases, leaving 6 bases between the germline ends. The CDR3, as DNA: TGTGCCTGGAGGAGGGCTAATTCACCCCTCCACTTT. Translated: CAWRRANSPLHF.

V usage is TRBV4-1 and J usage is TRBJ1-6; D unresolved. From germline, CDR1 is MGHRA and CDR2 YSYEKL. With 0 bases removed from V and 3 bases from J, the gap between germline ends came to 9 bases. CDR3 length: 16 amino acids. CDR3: CASSQDRTLYNSPLHF. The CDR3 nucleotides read TGCGCCAGCAGCCAAGACAGGACCCTCTATAATTCACCCCTCCACTTT.

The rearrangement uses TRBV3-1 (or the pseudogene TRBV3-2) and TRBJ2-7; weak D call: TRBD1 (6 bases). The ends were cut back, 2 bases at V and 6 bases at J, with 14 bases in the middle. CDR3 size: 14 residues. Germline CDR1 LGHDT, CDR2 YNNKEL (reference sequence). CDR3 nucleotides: TGTGCCAGCAGCCAAACGTTACAGGGTGGCGAGCAGTACTTC. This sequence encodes CASSQTLQGGEQYF.

For the CDR3, the DNA is TGCGCCAGCAGCTTGGTGGGGGTTACAGGCCCTGGAAACACCATATATTTT. This gives the protein CASSLVGVTGPGNTIYF. The chain is built from TRBV5-1 and TRBJ1-3, with D perhaps matching TRBD1 (5 bases). The CDR3 runs to 17 residues. Trimming left V 0 bases short and J 2 bases short, with 15 bases between. The germline CDR1 and CDR2 sequences are SGHRS and YFSETQ.

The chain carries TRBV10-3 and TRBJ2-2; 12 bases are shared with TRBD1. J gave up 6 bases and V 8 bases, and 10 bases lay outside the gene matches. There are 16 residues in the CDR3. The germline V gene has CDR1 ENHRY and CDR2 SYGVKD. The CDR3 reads CAIADGGTGGSGELFF. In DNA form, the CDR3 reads TGTGCCATCGCTGATGGGGGGACAGGGGGCTCCGGGGAGCTGTTTTTT.

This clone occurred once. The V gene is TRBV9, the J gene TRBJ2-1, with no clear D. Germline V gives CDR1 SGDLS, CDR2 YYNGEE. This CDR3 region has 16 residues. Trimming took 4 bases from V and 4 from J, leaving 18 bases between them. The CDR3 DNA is TGTGCCAGCAGCACTCCTTTGGATACGGAATACAATGAGCAGTTCTTC. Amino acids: CASSTPLDTEYNEQFF.

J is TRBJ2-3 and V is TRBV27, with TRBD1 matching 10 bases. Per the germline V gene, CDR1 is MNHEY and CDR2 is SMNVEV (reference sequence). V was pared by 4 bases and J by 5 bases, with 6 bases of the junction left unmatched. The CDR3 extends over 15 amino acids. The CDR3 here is CASSSGTGVGDTQYF. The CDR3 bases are TGTGCCAGCAGTTCGGGGACAGGGGTAGGAGATACGCAGTATTTT.

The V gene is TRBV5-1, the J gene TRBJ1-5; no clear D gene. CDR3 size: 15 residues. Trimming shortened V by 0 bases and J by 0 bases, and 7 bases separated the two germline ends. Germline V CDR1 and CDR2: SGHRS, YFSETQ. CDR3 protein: CASSLEVDSNQPQHF. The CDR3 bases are TGCGCCAGCAGCTTGGAAGTGGATAGCAATCAGCCCCAGCATTTT.

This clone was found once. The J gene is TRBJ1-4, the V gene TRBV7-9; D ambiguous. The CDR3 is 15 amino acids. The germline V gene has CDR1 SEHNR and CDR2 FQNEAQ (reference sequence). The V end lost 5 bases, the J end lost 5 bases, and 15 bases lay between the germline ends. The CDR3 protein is CASSDQTDGNEKLFF. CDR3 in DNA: TGTGCCAGCAGCGATCAGACCGATGGGAATGAAAAACTGTTTTTT.

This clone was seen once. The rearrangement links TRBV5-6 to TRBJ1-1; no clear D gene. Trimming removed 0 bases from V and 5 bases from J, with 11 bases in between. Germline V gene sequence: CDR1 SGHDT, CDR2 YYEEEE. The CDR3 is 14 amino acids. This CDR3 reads CASSLGRRQTEAFF. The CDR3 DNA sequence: TGTGCCAGCAGCTTGGGGAGGAGACAAACTGAAGCTTTCTTT.

DNA for the CDR3: TGTGCCATCAGTGACGTGACTATCCGAGAGACCCAGTACTTC. Amino acid sequence: CAISDVTIRETQYF. The chain employs TRBV10-3 and TRBJ2-5, with D maybe TRBD2 (5 bases). V gave up 3 bases and J gave up 4 bases, with 12 bases separating them. The CDR3 consists of 14 residues. Germline V gives CDR1 ENHRY, CDR2 SYGVKD.

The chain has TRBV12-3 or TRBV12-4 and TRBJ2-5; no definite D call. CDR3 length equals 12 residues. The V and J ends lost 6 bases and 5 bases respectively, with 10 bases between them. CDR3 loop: CASSQIRETQYF. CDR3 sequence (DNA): TGTGCCAGCAGCCAAATTCGGGAGACCCAGTACTTC.

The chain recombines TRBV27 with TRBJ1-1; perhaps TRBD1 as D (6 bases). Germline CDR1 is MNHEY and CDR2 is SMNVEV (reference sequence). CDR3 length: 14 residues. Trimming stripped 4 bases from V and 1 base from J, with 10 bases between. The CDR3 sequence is CASSSRGGNTEAFF. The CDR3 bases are TGTGCCAGCAGTTCTAGGGGGGGGAACACTGAAGCTTTCTTT.

This chain's CDR3 is CASSYSLSGANVLTF. The CDR3 region has the DNA TGTGCCAGCAGTTACTCATTATCTGGGGCCAACGTCCTGACTTTC. The V and J genes are TRBV6-5 and TRBJ2-6; D not certain. V lost 0 bases and J lost 1, with 4 bases in between. The CDR3 extends over 15 amino acids. Germline CDR1 MNHEY, CDR2 SVGAGI.

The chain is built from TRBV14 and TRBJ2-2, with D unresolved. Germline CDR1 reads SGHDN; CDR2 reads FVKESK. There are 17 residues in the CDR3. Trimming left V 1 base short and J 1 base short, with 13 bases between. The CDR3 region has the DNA TGTGCCAGCAGCCAAGGAGGAAGAGTAATGAACACCGGGGAGCTGTTTTTT. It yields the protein CASSQGGRVMNTGELFF.

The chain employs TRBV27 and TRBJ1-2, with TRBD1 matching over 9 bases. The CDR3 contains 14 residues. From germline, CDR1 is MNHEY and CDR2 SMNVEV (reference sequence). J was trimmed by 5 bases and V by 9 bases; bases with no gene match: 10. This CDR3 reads CARGIRDRVYGYTF. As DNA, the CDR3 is TGTGCCAGGGGCATACGGGACAGGGTATATGGCTACACCTTC.

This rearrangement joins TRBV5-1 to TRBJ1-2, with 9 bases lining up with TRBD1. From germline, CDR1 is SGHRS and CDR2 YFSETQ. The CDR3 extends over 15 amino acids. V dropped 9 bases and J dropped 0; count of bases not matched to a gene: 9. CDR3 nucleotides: TGCGCCATCCAGGGACAGGGACCCACTAACTATGGCTACACCTTC. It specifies CAIQGQGPTNYGYTF. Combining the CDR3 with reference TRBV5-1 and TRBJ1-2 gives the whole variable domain KAGVTQTPRYLIKTRGQQVTLSCSPISGHRSVSWYQQTPGQGLQFLFEYFSETQRNKGNFPGRFSGRQFSNSRSEMNVSTLELGDSALYLCAIQGQGPTNYGYTFGSGTRLTVV.